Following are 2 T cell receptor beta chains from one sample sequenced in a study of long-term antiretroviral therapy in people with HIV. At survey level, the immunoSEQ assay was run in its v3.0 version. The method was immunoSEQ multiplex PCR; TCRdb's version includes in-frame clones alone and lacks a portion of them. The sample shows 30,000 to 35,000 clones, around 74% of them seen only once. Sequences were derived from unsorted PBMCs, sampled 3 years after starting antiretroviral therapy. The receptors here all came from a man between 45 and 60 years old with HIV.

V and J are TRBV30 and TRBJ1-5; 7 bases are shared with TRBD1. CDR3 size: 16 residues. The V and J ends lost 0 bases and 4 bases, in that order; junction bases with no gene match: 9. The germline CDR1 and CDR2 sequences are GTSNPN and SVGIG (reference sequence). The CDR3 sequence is CAWSVPYRGVNQPQHF. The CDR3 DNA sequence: TGTGCCTGGAGTGTACCTTACAGGGGAGTGAATCAGCCCCAGCATTTT.

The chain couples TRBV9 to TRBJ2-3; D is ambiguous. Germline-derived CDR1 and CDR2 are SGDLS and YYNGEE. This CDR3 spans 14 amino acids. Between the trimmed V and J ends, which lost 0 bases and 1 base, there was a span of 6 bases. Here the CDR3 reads CASSVVPGTDTQYF. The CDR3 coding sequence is TGTGCCAGCAGCGTAGTCCCTGGCACAGATACGCAGTATTTT.